Reported below is one T cell receptor (beta chain). This clone is classified as medium-sized (0.01 to 0.1%). It lacks a known antigen. There are no base qualities to consult, and no much larger clone falls within one base. Library creation used PCR. TCRdb names Illumina HiSeq 4000 as the instrument used. High-throughput sequencing was used to profile the CDR3 region of the TCR beta-chain in every patient. The original methods were these. The researchers built a classifier to tell apart papillary thyroid cancer patients with distant metastasis, based on CDR3 differences among clinicopathological groups. The Shannon index was used to assess repertoire diversity, and the Morisita-Horn index was used to assess tumor-blood repertoire similarity. TCRdb passed the public sequencing reads through fastp at Q25 and MiXCR, retaining productive beta sequences. The V and J calls here are based on TCRdb, not the publication. For this sample there are 8,000 to 10,000 clones; about 33% appear just once. More than 15% of the sample is held by the ten biggest clonotypes.

Spanning cysteine to phenylalanine, the CDR3 consists of 13 amino acids. The entry retains the CDR3 DNA only, 39 bases that are in frame from base 1. The junction carries 9 bases between V and J, which are trimmed by 3 bases and 4 bases respectively. CDR1 and CDR2 are read off the germline V gene as SGHNT and YENEEA. No patient had received any treatment before thyroid surgery. Using T-cell receptor beta sequencing, the study looked back at clinical samples from patients collected from the early 2010s to the late 2010s. The record originates from a study of metastatic and nonmetastatic thyroid tumors (dated by TCRdb to about 2020). Broadly, across the study: For patients with malignant and with benign thyroid disease, the researchers compared repertoires between peripheral blood samples and tumor or nodule tissue samples. The research as a whole found: In both blood and tumor samples, malignant tumors were reported to have significantly higher TCR beta diversity than benign nodules.

The sequence derives from a female donor with papillary thyroid cancer or a benign thyroid nodule (not recorded which). Some clones in this sample may be carry-over from other donors' samples. The material sequenced was adjacent normal tissue. This chain joins TRBV11-3 to TRBJ1-1; the D gene lacks a confident call. The CDR3 has the sequence CASSLSTVTEAFF. The nucleotide sequence reads TGTGCCAGCAGCTTGTCGACGGTCACTGAAGCTTTCTTT.